The source of this T cell receptor beta chain is a study of CXCR3-negative and CXCR3-positive naive CD8 T cells. The authors made the TRB cDNA libraries by 5' RACE using UMI labels. TCRdb re-called the 5' RACE reads and catalogs CDR3 proteins one per entry, DNA excluded. The listing contains about 70,000 distinct CDR3 sequences. Findings and caveats of the study: Cryopreservation partially lowered CXCR3 expression, so most assays used fresh PBMCs. Both of the naive subsets showed about the same high diversity, but memory CD8+ cells had much less. Naive cells with CXCR3 showed TRB CDR3s that were more hydrophobic than those in CXCR3-negative naive cells.

In regard to this clonotype: What it binds is unknown.

Germline CDR1 and CDR2: SGHVS and FQNEAQ. CDR3 length: 12 residues. Subsets of CD8+ T cells were each sorted in triplicate at roughly 300,000 cells apiece. The naive CD8+ gate required CD45RO-CCR7+CD27+CD95- phenotype. J is TRBJ2-5 and V is TRBV7-8. Sequenced: naive CXCR3+ CD8+ T cells from blood. The subset here: CD45RO-CCR7+CD27+CD95- naive CD8+ T cells expressing CXCR3 (TNR3+). The sequence came from a human donor in good health. Some clones in this sample may be carry-over from other donors' samples. The CDR3 sequence is CASSLILETQYF.